This entry describes one TCR beta chain. Profiling relied on immunoSEQ multiplex PCR, and the TCRdb table lists in-frame clones only, not all of them. Of 140,000 to 150,000 clones listed, less than 95% were seen once; the top ten hold approximately 2%. The data were taken from a study of cytomegalovirus exposure and HLA in healthy donors. This CDR3 spans 15 amino acids. V lost 4 bases to trimming and J lost 5 bases; unmatched junction nucleotides: 7. Looked up from germline, CDR1 is SGHDT and CDR2 is YYEEEE. The source is a man aged 18 to 30 in good health and CMV-seropositive. Source material: PBMCs. The gene calls are TRBV5-6 and TRBJ2-5; 11 bases agree with TRBD1. This CDR3 is CASSHHGQGAETQYF. In DNA, the CDR3 is TGTGCCAGCAGCCACCATGGACAGGGGGCCGAGACCCAGTACTTC.